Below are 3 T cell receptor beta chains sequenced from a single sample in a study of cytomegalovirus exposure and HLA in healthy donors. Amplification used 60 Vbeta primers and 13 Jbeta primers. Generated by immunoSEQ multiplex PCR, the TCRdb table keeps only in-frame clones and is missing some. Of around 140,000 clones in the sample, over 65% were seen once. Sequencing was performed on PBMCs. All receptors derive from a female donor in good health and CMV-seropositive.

The CDR3 nucleotides read TGTGCCAGTAGTATAGTAAGCGGCTCAACCTCCTACGAGCAGTACTTC. It encodes CASSIVSGSTSYEQYF. The chain combines TRBV19 with TRBJ2-7; D perhaps matches TRBD2 (5 bases). V lost 1 base to trimming and J lost 0 bases, with 13 bases between them. The CDR3 has 16 residues. Germline V CDR1 and CDR2: LNHDA, SQIVND (reference sequence). The full variable domain, completed using reference TRBV19 and TRBJ2-7, is DGGITQSPKYLFRKEGQNVTLSCEQNLNHDAMYWYRQDPGQGLRLIYYSQIVNDFQKGDIAEGYSVSREKKESFPLTVTSAQKNPTAFYLCASSIVSGSTSYEQYFGPGTRLTVT.

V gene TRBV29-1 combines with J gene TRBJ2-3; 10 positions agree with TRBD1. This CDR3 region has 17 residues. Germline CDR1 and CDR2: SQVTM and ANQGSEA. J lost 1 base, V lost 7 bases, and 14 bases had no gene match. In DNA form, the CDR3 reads TGCAGCGGTCTGGGTCTACTGGACAGGGGGGGCACAGATACGCAGTATTTT. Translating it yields CSGLGLLDRGGTDTQYF.

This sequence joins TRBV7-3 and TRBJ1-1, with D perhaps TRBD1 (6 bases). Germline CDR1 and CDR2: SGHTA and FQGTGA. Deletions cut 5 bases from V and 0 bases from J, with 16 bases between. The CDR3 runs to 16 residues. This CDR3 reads CASSPQGSYLNTEAFF. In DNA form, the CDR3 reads TGTGCCAGCAGCCCCCAGGGGAGTTACTTGAACACTGAAGCTTTCTTT.